The 21 T cell receptor beta chains below come from one sample, sequenced in a study of T cell repertoires in cytomegalovirus infection. MiXCR, applied by TCRdb to the reads, yields one record per CDR3 protein. The table shows over 90,000 distinct CDR3 sequences, with 16% occurring only once. The sample comprised PBMCs. The receptors stem from a human donor in good health (CMV status not recorded). Some clones in this sample may be carry-over from other donors' samples.

The CDR3 loop reads CASSPPQTGSPGEQYF. The CDR3 nucleotides are TGTGCCAGCAGCCCCCCCCAGACAGGGTCCCCCGGGGAGCAGTACTTC. The chain uses TRBV7-9 and TRBJ2-7; 7 bases match TRBD1. The trim removed 5 bases at V and 7 bases at J, leaving 17 bases unmatched. This CDR3 is built from 16 residues. Per the germline V gene, CDR1 is SEHNR and CDR2 is FQNEAQ (reference sequence).

The J gene is TRBJ1-1, the V gene TRBV7-9; D not resolved. The germline CDR1 and CDR2 sequences are SEHNR and FQNEAQ (reference sequence). V was cut by 3 bases and J by 0 bases, with 8 bases left in between. The CDR3 has 14 amino acids. The CDR3: CASSFGQVNTEAFF. The DNA of the CDR3 is TGTGCCAGCAGCTTTGGGCAGGTGAACACTGAAGCTTTCTTT. Variable domain in full (rest from reference TRBV7-9 and TRBJ1-1): DTGVSQNPRHKITKRGQNVTFRCDPISEHNRLYWYRQTLGQGPEFLTYFQNEAQLEKSRLLSDRFSAERPKGSFSTLEIQRTEQGDSAMYLCASSFGQVNTEAFFGQGTRLTVV.

This clonotype appeared many times. The chain joins TRBV6-1 to TRBJ2-1; possibly TRBD2 for D (7 bases). The V end was cut by 10 bases, the J end by 9 bases, with 16 bases between. The CDR3 loop spans 12 amino acids. The V gene's germline CDR1 is MNHNS and CDR2 SASEGT. The DNA of the CDR3 is TGTGCCACCAACGGGGGGCCGATTGAGCAGTTCTTC. Translation: CATNGGPIEQFF.

The chain carries TRBV12-3 or TRBV12-4 and TRBJ1-4, with D possibly TRBD1 on 5 matching bases. The CDR3 is 11 residues long. The V and J ends lost 6 bases and 12 bases respectively, with 11 bases between them. CDR3 residues: CASRNRGELFF. The CDR3 bases are TGTGCCAGCAGAAACAGAGGGGAACTGTTTTTT.

This clonotype is a singleton in its sample. This sequence joins TRBV6-1 and TRBJ1-2; D uncertain. Trimming cost V 0 bases and J 4 bases, with 27 bases left between them. Germline V CDR1 and CDR2: MNHNS, SASEGT. The CDR3 covers 20 residues. CDR3 bases: TGTGCCAGCAGTGAAGCGCTTGAGCTCCCCTACATGTCTTCGGGCTATGGCTACACCTTC. Amino acid sequence: CASSEALELPYMSSGYGYTF.

V gene TRBV19 combines with J gene TRBJ2-3; perhaps D is TRBD1 or TRBD2 (5 bases each). V was pared by 5 bases and J by 8 bases, with 20 bases between. Germline V gene lookup returns CDR1 LNHDA and CDR2 SQIVND (reference sequence). The CDR3 spans 15 residues. The CDR3: CASSGRDPYLPTQYF. The DNA of the CDR3 is TGTGCCAGTAGTGGCCGGGACCCATACCTGCCTACGCAGTATTTT.

This clonotype has just a few counts. The CDR3 DNA reads as TGTGCCAGCAGCTTATGGGGACCTTCGGGGGTGGATGGCTACACCTTC. It is translated as CASSLWGPSGVDGYTF. This rearrangement joins TRBV7-3 to TRBJ1-2; the D gene is possibly TRBD1 (5 bases). Trimming took off 2 bases at V and 6 bases at J, with 19 bases between the two ends. In germline, CDR1 is SGHTA, CDR2 FQGTGA. The CDR3 covers 16 residues.

This clonotype has at least ten counts. A junction end diverges from the germline sequence, so it may reflect a read error. The rearrangement joins TRBV7-7 to TRBJ2-1; maybe TRBD2 (5 bases). Germline CDR1 and CDR2: SSHAT and FNYEAQ (reference sequence). This CDR3 comprises 13 residues. CDR3 bases: TGTGCTAGCAGCTTAGGAAATAGGGAGGAGCAGTTCTTC. As protein: CASSLGNREEQFF.

Ten or more counts support this clonotype. The chain links TRBV7-2 to TRBJ1-1, with D hard to call. Germline V gene data show CDR1 as SGHTA and CDR2 as FQGNSA. The CDR3 runs 12 residues. V shed 6 bases and J shed 3 bases, with 8 bases lying between them. Here the CDR3 DNA reads TGTGCCAGCAGAGAGCTAGACACTGAAGCTTTCTTT. Its translation: CASRELDTEAFF.

This clonotype was seen at least ten times. At one end the junction does not follow the germline gene, possibly because of a read error. This sequence joins TRBV5-1 and TRBJ2-2; a possible D gene is TRBD2 (6 bases). CDR3 length equals 14 residues. Germline lookup yields CDR1 SGHRS and CDR2 YFSETQ. The CDR3 region is CASNLGGNTGELFF. The CDR3 coding sequence is TGCGCCAGCAACTTGGGGGGGAACACCGGGGAGCTGTTTTTT. Full variable domain (outside the CDR3, taken from reference TRBV5-1 and TRBJ2-2): KAGVTQTPRYLIKTRGQQVTLSCSPISGHRSVSWYQQTPGQGLQFLFEYFSETQRNKGNFPGRFSGRQFSNSRSEMNVSTLELGDSALYLCASNLGGNTGELFFGEGSRLTVL.

This clonotype occurred a few times. This chain uses TRBV4-1 with TRBJ2-1; TRBD2 agrees at 16 bases. The CDR3 has 17 amino acids. The junction had 8 bases not matched to a gene; V was cut back by 3 bases and J by 9 bases. CDR1 MGHRA and CDR2 YSYEKL come from the germline V gene. This CDR3 reads CASSQTGTSGGGSEQFF. The CDR3 bases are TGCGCCAGCAGCCAGACCGGGACTAGCGGGGGGGGAAGTGAGCAGTTCTTC.

This clonotype is medium-sized within its sample. The rearrangement joins TRBV7-2 to TRBJ2-3; D possibly matches TRBD1 or TRBD2 (5 bases each). The CDR3 has 15 amino acids. Trimming left V 1 base short and J 1 base short, with 9 bases between. Germline V gene sequence: CDR1 SGHTA, CDR2 FQGNSA. The CDR3 bases are TGTGCCAGCAGCTTAGGTTCGGGACGCACAGATACGCAGTATTTT. This encodes CASSLGSGRTDTQYF.

The V gene is TRBV10-3, the J gene TRBJ2-7; 9 bases align to TRBD1. CDR3 size: 14 residues. From germline, CDR1 is ENHRY and CDR2 SYGVKD. Losses at the gene ends were 3 bases for V and 5 bases for J; bases not matched to a gene: 5. The CDR3 DNA sequence: TGTGCCATCAGTGACCCGGACAGGGGAAACGAGCAGTACTTC. Its protein is CAISDPDRGNEQYF.

The chain combines TRBV7-9 with TRBJ2-4; 8 bases are a match to TRBD1. This CDR3 contains 14 residues. Losses at the gene ends were 5 bases for V and 9 bases for J; bases not matched to a gene: 9. Germline CDR1 and CDR2: SEHNR and FQNEAQ (reference sequence). CDR3 in amino acids: CASSGQDRESIQYF. CDR3 sequence (DNA): TGTGCCAGCAGCGGTCAGGACAGGGAGAGCATTCAGTACTTC.

The V gene is TRBV5-1, the J gene TRBJ1-1; the match to TRBD1 covers 7 bases. J lost 3 bases, V lost 4 bases, and 9 bases had no gene match. The V gene's germline CDR1 is SGHRS and CDR2 YFSETQ. The CDR3 is 15 residues long. The CDR3 DNA reads TGCGCCAGCAGCAAAGGGCCTCAGGGGGACACTGAAGCTTTCTTT. This codes for CASSKGPQGDTEAFF.

The chain uses TRBV19 and TRBJ1-5; D is unresolved. This CDR3 is 13 amino acids long. V was trimmed by 3 bases and J by 7 bases, leaving 10 bases between them. Germline V gene data show CDR1 as LNHDA and CDR2 as SQIVND (reference sequence). The CDR3 DNA follows: TGTGCCAGTAGTATGCGGGGTTGGCAGCCCCAGCATTTT. Amino acid sequence: CASSMRGWQPQHF.

The sample holds many counts of this clonotype. This chain joins TRBV29-1 and TRBJ1-1; D is uncertain. The V end was cut by 3 bases, the J end by 7 bases, with 15 bases between. The CDR3 is made up of 13 amino acids. Germline V lookup: CDR1 SQVTM, CDR2 ANQGSEA. The CDR3 here is CSVDPPKSNEAFF. The CDR3 DNA is TGCAGCGTTGATCCCCCTAAGTCAAATGAAGCTTTCTTT.

This clonotype has just a few counts. V gene TRBV12-3 or TRBV12-4 combines with J gene TRBJ2-7, with 10 bases matching TRBD1. J lost 0 bases, V lost 4 bases, and 0 bases had no gene match. The CDR3 loop spans 14 amino acids. CDR3 residues: CASSWDRGSYEQYF. CDR3 coding DNA: TGTGCCAGCAGTTGGGACAGGGGCTCCTACGAGCAGTACTTC.

There are many counts of this clonotype. This rearrangement joins TRBV7-2 to TRBJ2-5; tentative D call: TRBD1 (5 bases). V lost 5 bases to trimming and J lost 4 bases, with 11 bases between them. Germline V lookup: CDR1 SGHTA, CDR2 FQGNSA. CDR3 length: 13 amino acids. The CDR3 DNA is TGTGCCAGCAGCGGTGGGCAGGGAGAGACCCAGTACTTC. This codes for CASSGGQGETQYF.

The rearrangement joins TRBV20-1 to TRBJ2-3; TRBD1 matches at 10 bases. The trim removed 6 bases at V and 1 base at J, leaving 4 bases unmatched. CDR1 DFQATT and CDR2 SNEGSKA come from the germline V gene (reference sequence). The CDR3 loop spans 14 amino acids. The CDR3 here is CSAPGTGGTDTQYF. In DNA form, the CDR3 reads TGCAGTGCCCCCGGGACAGGGGGCACAGATACGCAGTATTTT.

The chain is built from TRBV29-1 and TRBJ1-1; D uncertain. The CDR3 covers 13 residues. Between the trimmed V and J ends, which lost 5 bases and 5 bases, there was a span of 15 bases. Germline CDR1 reads SQVTM; CDR2 reads ANQGSEA. Here the CDR3 DNA reads TGCAGCGTTTGGGGAGGGATGAGGACTGAAGCTTTCTTT. It is translated as CSVWGGMRTEAFF.